This T cell receptor (beta chain) appears in the sequencing data of a study of OX40 agonist ivuxolimab in advanced cancers. At the level of the study: Administration of intravenous ivuxolimab to patients occurred every 2 weeks at 0.01 to 10 mg/kg. Mean age approximately 55 years, range about 23 to 85; roughly 82% male.

Sequencing was performed with immunoSEQ multiplex PCR; in TCRdb, only in-frame clones are kept and a portion is missing. The repertoire holds some 58,000 clones, with about 86% as singletons. The ends were cut back, 1 base at V and 0 bases at J, with 19 bases in the middle. This CDR3 has 20 amino acids. The V gene's germline CDR1 is SGHVS and CDR2 FQNEAQ. Sequenced material: CD4+ or CD8+ T cells sorted from blood, taken in a trial of the OX40 agonist ivuxolimab. The clonotype originates from an adult with an advanced solid tumor such as melanoma, head and neck, liver or kidney cancer. This chain uses TRBV7-8 with TRBJ2-6; a weak D match, TRBD1 (5 bases). The CDR3 loop is CASSLEGVGFPSSGANVLTF. The CDR3 nucleotides read TGTGCCAGCAGCTTAGAAGGGGTGGGCTTTCCAAGCTCTGGGGCCAACGTCCTGACTTTC. Looking up the rest from reference TRBV7-8 and TRBJ2-6 gives the full variable domain: GAGVSQSPRYKVAKRGQDVALRCDPISGHVSLFWYQQALGQGPEFLTYFQNEAQLDKSGLPSDRFFAERPEGSVSTLKIQRTQQEDSAVYLCASSLEGVGFPSSGANVLTFGAGSRLTVL.